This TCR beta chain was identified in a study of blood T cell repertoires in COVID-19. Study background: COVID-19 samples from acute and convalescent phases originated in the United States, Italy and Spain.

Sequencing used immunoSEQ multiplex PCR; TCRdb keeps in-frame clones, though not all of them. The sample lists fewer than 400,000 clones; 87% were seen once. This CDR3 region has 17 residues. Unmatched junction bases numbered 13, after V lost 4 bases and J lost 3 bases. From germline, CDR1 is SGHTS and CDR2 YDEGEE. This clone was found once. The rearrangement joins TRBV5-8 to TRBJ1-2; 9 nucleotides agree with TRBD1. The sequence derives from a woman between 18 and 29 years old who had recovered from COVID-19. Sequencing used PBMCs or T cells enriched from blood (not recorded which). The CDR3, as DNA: TGTGCCAGCAGCACCCGGGACAGGGCCTCGGGGGACTATGGCTACACCTTC. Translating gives CASSTRDRASGDYGYTF.